The 3 T cell receptor beta chains given below trace back to one sample, sequenced in a study of cytomegalovirus exposure and HLA in healthy donors. PCR involved 60 Vbeta and 13 Jbeta primers. Libraries were prepared by immunoSEQ multiplex PCR; TCRdb keeps only in-frame clonotypes and omits some of them. Of around 92,000 clones listed, over 80% are singletons. The sample taken for sequencing was PBMCs. Receptors originate from a female donor in good health and CMV-seropositive.

The gene calls are TRBV9 and TRBJ2-7; TRBD2 agrees at 7 bases. CDR1 and CDR2 (germline): SGDLS, YYNGEE. V dropped 0 bases and J dropped 1; count of bases not matched to a gene: 7. The CDR3 consists of 16 residues. CDR3 sequence: CASSVGGTSVSYEQYF. CDR3 DNA sequence: TGTGCCAGCAGCGTAGGAGGAACTAGCGTATCCTACGAGCAGTACTTC.

This clone came up a few times. The J gene is TRBJ2-1, the V gene TRBV29-1, with 11 positions matching TRBD2. This CDR3 contains 12 residues. CDR1 and CDR2 (germline): SQVTM, ANQGSEA. The V gene end was trimmed by 6 bases and the J gene end by 9 bases; junction bases not matched to a gene: 4. CDR3 protein: CSVGLAGSEQFF. CDR3 DNA sequence: TGCAGCGTCGGACTAGCGGGTAGTGAGCAGTTCTTC.

This clone has only one observation. CDR3 protein: CAWRDSGNTEAFF. The CDR3 nucleotides read TGTGCCTGGAGGGATTCGGGGAACACTGAAGCTTTCTTT. The chain combines TRBV30 with TRBJ1-1; D gene ambiguous. Trimming pared 3 bases from V and 1 base from J, leaving 9 bases between. CDR3 length equals 13 residues. CDR1 is GTSNPN, CDR2 SVGIG, per germline (reference sequence).